This passage covers 5 T cell receptor beta chains from one sample sequenced in a study of blood T cell repertoires in COVID-19. The table came from immunoSEQ multiplex PCR; TCRdb's copy has only in-frame clones and leaves some out. There are a few hundred thousand clones in the sample; 85% occur only once, and about 7% lies in the top ten. Input material: PBMCs or T cells enriched from blood (not recorded which). The receptors derive from a woman in her fifties or sixties who had been exposed to COVID-19.

The chain recombines TRBV28 with TRBJ2-6; possible D gene TRBD1, 6 bases. CDR1 and CDR2 from the germline V gene are MDHEN and SYDVKM. The CDR3 is 17 residues long. The germline V and J ends were trimmed by 2 bases and 2 bases, with 13 bases remaining between them. CDR3 sequence (DNA): TGTGCCAGCAGTTTAAGCGCAGGGGAAACTGGGGCCAACGTCCTGACTTTC. Translated, it gives CASSLSAGETGANVLTF.

V gene TRBV2 combines with J gene TRBJ2-2, with D possibly TRBD2 on 6 matching bases. Germline V lookup: CDR1 SNHLY, CDR2 FYNNEI. V dropped 6 bases and J dropped 1 base, with 12 bases sitting between them. CDR3 length: 15 amino acids. CDR3 protein: CASRGARGNTGELFF. The CDR3 nucleotides are TGTGCCAGCAGGGGCGCGCGGGGGAACACCGGGGAGCTGTTTTTT.

V and J are TRBV2 and TRBJ1-1, with TRBD1 as a possible D gene (5 bases). Looked up from germline, CDR1 is SNHLY and CDR2 is FYNNEI. Between the trimmed V and J ends, which lost 6 bases and 1 base, there was a span of 9 bases. The CDR3 has 13 amino acids. The CDR3 DNA reads as TGTGCCAGCAGGGAGGGGAGGAACACTGAAGCTTTCTTT. Translation: CASREGRNTEAFF.

The rearrangement links TRBV4-1 to TRBJ1-1; D is ambiguous. Germline lookup yields CDR1 MGHRA and CDR2 YSYEKL. The V and J ends lost 5 bases and 1 base respectively, with 20 bases between them. This CDR3 region has 17 residues. The CDR3 DNA reads TGCGCCAGCAGCTCCCCCTGGGCAGCTACCCCGAACACTGAAGCTTTCTTT. Protein: CASSSPWAATPNTEAFF.

Only one count was recorded for this clone. J is TRBJ2-6 and V is TRBV19, with D perhaps TRBD1 (6 bases). The CDR3 is 15 amino acids. Trimming removed 8 bases at V and 0 bases at J, with 11 bases between. Per the germline V gene, CDR1 is LNHDA and CDR2 is SQIVND (reference sequence). The DNA of the CDR3 is TGTGCCAGTCGGACAGTGTCCTCTGGGGCCAACGTCCTGACTTTC. Amino acid sequence: CASRTVSSGANVLTF.